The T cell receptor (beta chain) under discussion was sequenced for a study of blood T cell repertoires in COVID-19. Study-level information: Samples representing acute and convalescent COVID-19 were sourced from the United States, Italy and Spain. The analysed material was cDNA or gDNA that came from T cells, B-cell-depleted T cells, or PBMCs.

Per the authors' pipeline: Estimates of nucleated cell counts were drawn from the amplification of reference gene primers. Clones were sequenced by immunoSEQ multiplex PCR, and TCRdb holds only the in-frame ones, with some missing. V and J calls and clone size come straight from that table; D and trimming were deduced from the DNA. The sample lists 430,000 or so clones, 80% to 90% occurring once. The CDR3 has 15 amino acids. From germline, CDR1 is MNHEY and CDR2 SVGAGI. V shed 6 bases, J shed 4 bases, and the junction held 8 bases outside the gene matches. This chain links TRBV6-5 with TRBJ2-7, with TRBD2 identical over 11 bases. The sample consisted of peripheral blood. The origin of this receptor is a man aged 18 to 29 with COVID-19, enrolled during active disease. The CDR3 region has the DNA TGTGCCAGCAGCCGACTAGCGGGAAATGGATACGAGCAGTACTTC. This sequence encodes CASSRLAGNGYEQYF.